This TCR beta chain is drawn from a study of OX40 agonist ivuxolimab in advanced cancers. With respect to the entire study: Ivuxolimab was an agonistic, fully human IgG2 monoclonal antibody directed against OX40 (CD134), a costimulatory receptor. Intravenous ivuxolimab was administered to patients every 2 weeks at six dose levels: 0.01, 0.1, 0.3, 1.5, 3 and 10 mg/kg. Of the 50 to 55 patients in dose escalation, some 20 had hepatocellular carcinoma, about 15 had melanoma, 9 had renal cell carcinoma and 9 had head and neck cancer. The dose-escalation cohort was about 86% male with a mean age of approximately 60 years, ranging from roughly 20 to 80. Prior anti-PD-1, anti-PD-L1 or anti-CTLA-4 therapy was permitted, and checkpoint inhibitors had been received by about 37% of dose-escalation patients. Partial responses occurred in three dose-escalation patients, of whom one had hepatocellular carcinoma and two had cutaneous melanoma. The point of sequencing TCRbeta in the periphery was to test whether ivuxolimab changed TCR sequence diversity and drove clonal T-cell expansion. The paper reports the monotherapy dose-escalation portion (N ≈ 52 patients) of the phase I ivuxolimab trial. Points the paper makes about the study in general: After ivuxolimab, more expanded clones were found on average in CD8+ T cells than in CD4+ T cells. In the 0.1-3.0 mg/kg groups, partial responders were among the patients with the lowest normalized peripheral clonal expansion, particularly in CD8+ T cells. At doses of 0.1 to 3.0 mg/kg, clonal expansion of both CD4+ and CD8+ T cells in blood was seen between baseline and week 6. The antigen specificity of the peripheral T cells that underwent clonal expansion was not determined. Low levels of normalized T-cell clonal expansion were also shown by some nonresponding patients.

Worth noting for this clone: What this receptor recognizes is not known. No quality values exist for individual bases; no much larger clone is one base distant.

The CDR3 runs 14 residues from the cysteine to the phenylalanine. The sequence is cut down to CDR3 DNA, 42 bases in frame from base 1. The germline V and J ends show losses of 7 bases and 5 bases respectively, and no gene match explains 8 bases of the junction. Based on the germline V gene, the CDR1 and CDR2 sequences are ENHRY and SYGVKD. To sequence the TCRbeta CDR3 region, genomic DNA was isolated from the sorted cells. TCRbeta CDR3 regions were sequenced using the immunoSEQ Assay. As stored in TCRdb, this immuneACCESS dataset retains in-frame rearrangements with V and J assigned. A fraction of the clones does not appear; measured against another copy, unresolved V genes explain less than half of the discrepancy, and the remainder lacks a known reason. Present in this sample are 75,000 to 100,000 clones, approximately 87% of which were seen just once. The ten most abundant clones make up over 4.5% of the sample.

Patients with a history of autoimmune disease or receiving systemic immunosuppression were excluded from the trial. Peripheral blood for TCR sequencing was collected from all dose cohorts at baseline, on cycle 4 day 1, and on cycle 7 day 1. Samples came from an open-label, multicenter, first-in-human phase I dose-escalation trial of ivuxolimab. Adults with locally advanced or metastatic melanoma, renal cell, hepatocellular, or head and neck squamous cell carcinoma were enrolled in the trial. Before TCR sequencing, CD4+ T cells and CD8+ T cells were sorted from peripheral blood as separate populations.

This TCR came from an adult with an advanced solid tumor such as melanoma, head and neck, liver or kidney cancer. Sequencing used CD4+ or CD8+ T cells sorted from blood, obtained in a trial of the OX40 agonist ivuxolimab. This chain is built from TRBV10-3 and TRBJ1-1, and 9 junction bases match TRBD1. The CDR3 region has the sequence CAINMDRGRTEAFF. The DNA sequence follows: TGTGCCATCAACATGGACAGGGGAAGAACTGAAGCTTTCTTT.